This T cell receptor beta chain was sequenced during a study of response to subunit inactivated influenza vaccine (dated by TCRdb to the late 2010s). Study-level background: The study used deep quantitative T cell receptor repertoire profiling to track responses to a trivalent subunit inactivated influenza vaccine. Points the paper makes about the study in general: The authors proposed that each seasonal influenza vaccination may bring in only a limited number of new T cells.

Receptor libraries were prepared by RT-PCR. Sequencing took place on an Illumina HiSeq 2500. In-frame beta chains were kept once TCRdb had trimmed the public reads at Q25 with fastp and called clones with MiXCR. Records with the same CDR3 protein are collapsed into one entry carrying the most frequent genes and DNA. This sample gives 800,000 or so distinct CDR3 sequences in total; roughly 20% of them show up just once. The leading ten clones occupy about a tenth of the sample. Points on this clonotype: The clone's antigen remains unknown. Base qualities were left out, and no much larger clone turns up one base away.

The CDR3 goes from the cysteine to the phenylalanine over 16 residues. Solely the CDR3 DNA is kept, with 48 bases framed from the first base. From V the trimming removes 3 bases and from J it removes 4 bases, while the gene matches leave 5 bases of the junction unaccounted for. CDR1 and CDR2 were assigned from the germline V gene as SGHRS and YFSETQ. The chain was built from TRBV5-1 and TRBJ2-2, with TRBD1 identical over 11 junction bases. The clonotype comes from a man aged 45-65 years who received an inactivated influenza vaccine. Donor details come from another sample of the same person, matched by shared clones. Sequences were derived from PBMCs from blood, sampled more than 4 days after vaccination. The CDR3 has the sequence CASSSGQGASTGELFF. DNA sequence: TGCGCCAGCAGCTCAGGACAGGGGGCGAGCACCGGGGAGCTGTTTTTT.